Below, 7 T cell receptor beta chains from the same sample are listed, as sequenced in a study of CD8+ T cells in alopecia areata (dated by TCRdb to 2016 to 2019). Receptors were amplified or captured by the immunoSEQ multiplex PCR assay. RNA was extracted from all samples and reverse transcribed into cDNA, which served as template for TCR sequencing. Entries here come from immuneACCESS through TCRdb and include only in-frame sequences with V and J called. Some clones fail to appear in such tables; in the studies checked, an unresolved V gene covers under half of the shortfall, and the cause of the remainder is unknown. The sample has some 3,100 clones on record, with no singletons. The ten top clones hold 35% to 50% of the sample. The sequenced sample was lesional skin. Source of these receptors: a C3H/HeJ mouse with alopecia areata. With respect to MHC, this strain carries the haplotype H2-k.

This clone was detected ten times or more. Each gene name is a mouse one. The CDR3 end is not reached by the read, which stops 4 residues before it; the germline J gene fills it in. This sequence joins TRBV13-2 and TRBJ2-1, with 10 bases aligning to TRBD2. The V gene end was trimmed by 7 bases and the J gene end by 3 bases; junction bases not matched to a gene: 7. This CDR3 is built from 15 residues. Germline CDR1 reads NNHNN; CDR2 reads SYGAGS (reference sequence). CDR3 sequence reads: CASSRLGGPYAEQFF. The part of the CDR3 DNA that was read is TGTGCCAGCTCCCGACTGGGGGGCCCCTATGCT.

This clone was seen repeatedly, ten times or more. Gene names are mouse gene names. The CDR3 extends 4 residues past the end of the read, so its final part is completed from the germline J gene. V is TRBV3 and J is TRBJ2-5; TRBD2 matches at 9 bases. In germline, CDR1 is SNHLY, CDR2 FYNGKV (reference sequence). Losses at the gene ends were 3 bases for V and 0 bases for J; bases not matched to a gene: 7. CDR3 length: 17 amino acids. The DNA read from the CDR3 is TGTGCCAGCAGCTTTGGCTGGGGGGGTCCTAACCAAGAC. It encodes CASSFGWGGPNQD. The CDR3 in full is CASSFGWGGPNQDTQYF.

This clone was found many times. The germline and genes are mouse ones. The read comes to an end 4 residues before the CDR3 does, leaving the germline J gene to fill in the end. This chain uses TRBV31 with TRBJ2-7; 9 bases align to TRBD1. This CDR3 is 14 amino acids long. Looked up from germline, CDR1 is GKSSPN and CDR2 is SITVG. Partial CDR3 DNA: TGTGCCTGGAGTCTACAGGACAGGGGATAT. Its translation is CAWSLQDRGY. The whole CDR3 reads CAWSLQDRGYEQYF.

This clone was observed at least ten times. Mouse names are used for the genes. The read terminates 4 residues before the CDR3 end, so the remaining end is supplied by the germline J gene. The V call is TRBV13-1, the J call TRBJ2-1; perhaps TRBD1 as D (6 bases). In germline, CDR1 is NSHNY, CDR2 SYGAGN. V lost 0 bases to trimming and J lost 1 base, with 11 bases between them. The CDR3 runs to 16 residues. The CDR3 loop reads CASSDARGTNYAEQFF. The CDR3 bases that were read are TGTGCCAGCAGTGATGCGAGGGGGACCAACTATGCT.

There are many counts of this clone. Genes and germline are mouse. The read terminates 4 residues ahead of where the CDR3 ends, so the germline J gene completes it. The rearrangement uses TRBV13-2 and TRBJ2-1, with D perhaps TRBD2 (7 bases). Trimming cost V 2 bases and J 3 bases, with 9 bases left between them. The CDR3 runs to 14 residues. Germline V gene data show CDR1 as NNHNN and CDR2 as SYGAGS (reference sequence). CDR3 protein: CASGEGGVYAEQFF. CDR3 DNA (partial): TGTGCCAGCGGTGAAGGGGGGGTCTATGCT.

Concerning this clone itself: Gene and germline names: mouse. The read ends 4 residues before the CDR3 terminus; that terminus is restored from the germline J gene. The chain carries TRBV4 and TRBJ2-1; 10 bases are shared with TRBD2. V shed 7 bases, J shed 1 base, and the junction held 4 bases outside the gene matches. The CDR3 sequence is 15 residues long. CDR1 and CDR2 from the germline V gene are LGHDT and YNNKQL (reference sequence). The CDR3 bases that were read are TGTGCCAGCACCCCGGACTGGGGGAACTATGCT. Encoded protein: CASTPDWGNYA. The CDR3 in full is CASTPDWGNYAEQFF.

This clone is medium-sized within its sample. Gene names and germline refer to mouse. CDR3: CASSPGHNQNTLYF. Partial CDR3 DNA: TGTGCCAGCAGTCCGGGACATAATCAAAAC. The chain is built from TRBV13-3 and TRBJ2-4; possible D gene TRBD1, 6 bases. The read falls 4 residues short of the CDR3 end, and the missing part is taken from the germline J gene. V dropped 4 bases and J dropped 2 bases, with 11 bases sitting between them. Germline V gene lookup returns CDR1 NNHDY and CDR2 SYVADS. The CDR3 loop spans 14 amino acids.